These 2 T cell receptor beta chains came from one sample sequenced in a study of early T cells in non-severe SARS-CoV-2 infection. TCRdb itself ran the 5' RACE reads through MiXCR, one entry per CDR3 protein. The sample yields some 50,000 distinct CDR3 sequences, around 10% seen once. The material was whole blood, obtained at baseline. These receptors all come from an adult who was a healthcare worker with PCR-confirmed SARS-CoV-2 infection or an uninfected control (not recorded which).

The chain is built from TRBV6-1 and TRBJ2-7, with D hard to call. CDR1 and CDR2 from the germline V gene are MNHNS and SASEGT. Trimming took 7 bases from V and 3 from J, leaving 10 bases between them. The CDR3 consists of 12 residues. The CDR3 bases are TGTGCCAGCAAGGGCAGGTACTACGAGCAGTACTTC. Protein product: CASKGRYYEQYF.

This clonotype was detected ten times or more. The V gene is TRBV27, the J gene TRBJ1-6, with D possibly matching TRBD1 (6 bases). Deletions cut 6 bases from V and 10 bases from J, with 19 bases between. This CDR3 has 15 residues. The V gene's germline CDR1 is MNHEY and CDR2 SMNVEV (reference sequence). This chain's CDR3 is CASRPRRGLGSPLHF. The CDR3 DNA is TGTGCCAGCAGACCCCGCAGGGGTTTAGGGTCACCCCTCCACTTT.